These 17 T cell receptor beta chains originate from one sample sequenced in a study of T cell repertoires in cytomegalovirus infection. MiXCR, run by TCRdb on the reads, gives a single entry per CDR3 protein. The top ten clones hold over 2.5% of a sample with about 300,000 distinct CDR3 sequences, approximately 10% of them seen once. Sequencing was carried out using PBMCs. All receptors derive from a human donor in good health (CMV status not recorded). Some clones in this sample may be carry-over from other donors' samples.

This clonotype showed up many times. The chain uses TRBV6-5 and TRBJ1-1, with D perhaps matching TRBD1 (6 bases). Germline V gene lookup returns CDR1 MNHEY and CDR2 SVGAGI. The ends were cut back, 6 bases at V and 4 bases at J, with 12 bases in the middle. This CDR3 is built from 13 residues. The chain's CDR3 is CASSSQQGTEAFF. The CDR3 DNA follows: TGTGCCAGCAGCTCTCAACAGGGCACTGAAGCTTTCTTT.

J is TRBJ1-3 and V is TRBV12-3 or TRBV12-4; no clear D. Trimming cost V 5 bases and J 0 bases, with 8 bases left between them. This CDR3 is built from 14 residues. CDR3: CASSIGPSGNTIYF. In nucleotides, the CDR3 is TGTGCCAGCAGTATAGGACCCTCTGGAAACACCATATATTTT.

This clonotype has at least ten counts. V usage is TRBV7-2 and J usage is TRBJ2-2; no clear D gene. The CDR3 has 13 amino acids. Trimming shortened V by 1 base and J by 6 bases, and 6 bases separated the two germline ends. Germline V gene lookup returns CDR1 SGHTA and CDR2 FQGNSA. This CDR3 reads CASSLDSAGELFF. The CDR3 DNA reads as TGTGCCAGCAGCTTAGATTCCGCCGGGGAGCTGTTTTTT.

In this sample, this clonotype turned up many times. The chain links TRBV7-3 to TRBJ2-3; D is unresolved. The CDR3 is 16 amino acids. With 7 bases removed from V and 4 bases from J, the gap between germline ends came to 21 bases. Germline-derived CDR1 and CDR2 are SGHTA and FQGTGA. CDR3 sequence: CASTQGTPSPPDTQYF. CDR3 DNA sequence: TGTGCCAGCACCCAAGGTACACCCAGCCCCCCAGATACGCAGTATTTT.

The chain joins TRBV5-6 to TRBJ2-7; TRBD1 matches at 10 bases. J gave up 3 bases and V 6 bases, and 9 bases lay outside the gene matches. The V gene's germline CDR1 is SGHDT and CDR2 YYEEEE. The CDR3 has 15 amino acids. In nucleotides, the CDR3 is TGTGCCAGCAAACCGGGACAGGGGTCCTACTACGAGCAGTACTTC. This translates into CASKPGQGSYYEQYF.

In its sample, this clonotype was seen many times. This chain uses TRBV11-3 with TRBJ1-1; TRBD1 matches 7 bases. The ends lost 5 bases at V and 3 bases at J; junction bases unmatched: 12. Per the germline V gene, CDR1 is SGHNT and CDR2 is YENEEA. This CDR3 has 16 residues. The CDR3 region has the DNA TGTGCCAGCAGCCAGGGCGCGGGACAGTCGTACACTGAAGCTTTCTTT. Encoded protein: CASSQGAGQSYTEAFF.

This clonotype has a count of ten or more. The V call is TRBV14, the J call TRBJ1-6; unclear D gene. Germline V gene sequence: CDR1 SGHDN, CDR2 FVKESK. Trimming cost V 3 bases and J 8 bases, with 11 bases left between them. The CDR3 loop spans 14 amino acids. The CDR3 DNA is TGTGCCAGCAGCCATAAGTTGTGGGATTCACCCCTCCACTTT. Protein product: CASSHKLWDSPLHF.

Ten or more counts support this clonotype. The chain has TRBV6-1 and TRBJ2-5; TRBD2 aligns across 13 bases. This CDR3 spans 16 amino acids. Trimming took 0 bases from V and 4 from J; bases not matched to a gene: 2. Germline V gene lookup returns CDR1 MNHNS and CDR2 SASEGT. The CDR3 DNA follows: TGTGCCAGCAGTGAAGCGGGACTAGCGGGGTCAGAGACCCAGTACTTC. The encoded protein is CASSEAGLAGSETQYF.

This clonotype has at least ten counts. The chain employs TRBV28 and TRBJ1-5; D remains ambiguous. CDR1 MDHEN and CDR2 SYDVKM come from the germline V gene. V dropped 6 bases and J dropped 6 bases, with 9 bases sitting between them. This CDR3 is built from 12 residues. CDR3 amino acids: CASSVGFQPQHF. DNA of the CDR3: TGTGCCAGCAGCGTAGGTTTTCAGCCCCAGCATTTT.

In the case of this clonotype: At one of its ends the junction is not consistent with the germline gene, which may arise from a read error. The CDR3 region has the DNA TGTGTCAGCAGCCCCTATACAGCGGGGCTATCTCCGATTCGCTCTGGAAACACCATATATTTT. This sequence encodes CVSSPYTAGLSPIRSGNTIYF. The chain combines TRBV7-8 with TRBJ1-3, with a tentative D call TRBD1 (5 bases). The CDR3 has 21 residues. Germline CDR1 is SGHVS and CDR2 is FQNEAQ.

The CDR3 DNA sequence: TGCGCCAGCAGCTTCCAGTCCCAAGAGACCCAGTACTTC. This sequence encodes CASSFQSQETQYF. V gene TRBV5-1 combines with J gene TRBJ2-5, with D unclear. Germline V lookup: CDR1 SGHRS, CDR2 YFSETQ. The CDR3 spans 13 residues. The V and J ends lost 2 bases and 1 base respectively, with 6 bases between them. Variable domain in full (rest from reference TRBV5-1 and TRBJ2-5): KAGVTQTPRYLIKTRGQQVTLSCSPISGHRSVSWYQQTPGQGLQFLFEYFSETQRNKGNFPGRFSGRQFSNSRSEMNVSTLELGDSALYLCASSFQSQETQYFGPGTRLLVL.

The chain is built from TRBV5-1 and TRBJ2-7; perhaps TRBD2 as D (5 bases). Trimming stripped 0 bases from V and 7 bases from J, with 11 bases between. The CDR3 extends over 13 amino acids. Germline CDR1 and CDR2: SGHRS and YFSETQ. CDR3 amino acids: CASSLDLAGEQYF. The CDR3 DNA follows: TGCGCCAGCAGCTTGGATTTGGCGGGTGAGCAGTACTTC.

This clonotype was seen repeatedly, ten times or more. This sequence joins TRBV28 and TRBJ2-1, with D perhaps TRBD1 or TRBD2 (5 bases each). Germline assignment: CDR1 MDHEN and CDR2 SYDVKM. The ends were cut back, 3 bases at V and 0 bases at J, with 9 bases in the middle. This CDR3 has 15 residues. CDR3 sequence: CASSFRGLSYNEQFF. CDR3 sequence (DNA): TGTGCCAGCAGTTTCCGGGGCCTCTCCTACAATGAGCAGTTCTTC.

Only a few counts were recorded for this clonotype. The chain uses TRBV28 and TRBJ2-3, with 7 bases aligning to TRBD2. The germline V gene has CDR1 MDHEN and CDR2 SYDVKM. With 5 bases clipped from V and 2 bases from J, the junction kept 4 bases outside the gene matches. The CDR3 loop spans 14 amino acids. This CDR3 reads CASSGGGNTDTQYF. The CDR3 DNA reads as TGTGCCAGCAGTGGGGGGGGAAACACAGATACGCAGTATTTT. The full variable domain, completed using reference TRBV28 and TRBJ2-3, is DVKVTQSSRYLVKRTGEKVFLECVQDMDHENMFWYRQDPGLGLRLIYFSYDVKMKEKGDIPEGYSVSREKKERFSLILESASTNQTSMYLCASSGGGNTDTQYFGPGTRLTVL.

This clonotype was observed many times. The rearrangement joins TRBV25-1 to TRBJ2-5; D call uncertain. V lost 3 bases, J lost 0 bases, and 11 bases lay in between. The germline gives CDR1 MGHDK, CDR2 SYGVNS. The CDR3 extends over 15 amino acids. The CDR3 region has the DNA TGTGCCAGCAGTGATATCTCGTCTAACCAAGAGACCCAGTACTTC. This translates into CASSDISSNQETQYF.

This clonotype appeared many times. The chain joins TRBV7-6 to TRBJ2-2; D remains unclear. The CDR3 sequence is 13 residues long. CDR1 and CDR2 from the germline V gene are SGHVS and FNYEAQ. Trimming shortened V by 5 bases and J by 2 bases, and 6 bases separated the two germline ends. The CDR3 is CASSIENTGELFF. In nucleotides, the CDR3 is TGTGCCAGCAGCATAGAAAACACCGGGGAGCTGTTTTTT.

This clonotype was recorded many times. This rearrangement joins TRBV12-3 or TRBV12-4 to TRBJ2-2; no reliable D call. This CDR3 has 15 amino acids. V shed 1 base and J shed 1 base, with 7 bases lying between them. As DNA, the CDR3 is TGTGCCAGCAGTTTAGGCCAGGAGAACACCGGGGAGCTGTTTTTT. It translates to CASSLGQENTGELFF.